This passage covers 8 T cell receptor beta chains from one sample sequenced in a study of metastatic and nonmetastatic thyroid tumors. Thyroid surgery took place with no prior treatment in any patient. TCRdb called clones again from the PCR reads with MiXCR. The data show 30,000 to 35,000 clones, roughly a sixth seen once. Sequenced: blood. These receptors were taken from a female donor with papillary thyroid cancer or a benign thyroid nodule (not recorded which). Some clones in this sample may be carry-over from other donors' samples.

CDR3 loop: CASRKGGGSYEQYF. CDR3 nucleotide sequence: TGTGCCAGCAGAAAAGGGGGCGGGAGCTACGAGCAGTACTTC. The rearrangement joins TRBV6-2 or TRBV6-3 to TRBJ2-7, with D possibly called TRBD1 or TRBD2 (7 bases each). The germline CDR1 and CDR2 sequences are MNHEY and SVGEGT. The CDR3 spans 14 residues. The V end was cut by 6 bases, the J end by 3 bases, with 15 bases between.

This clone was recorded at least ten times. CDR3 sequence reads: CSASPAVGGSTRPYEQYF. The CDR3 DNA is TGCAGTGCTAGCCCGGCGGTTGGGGGCTCCACCCGTCCCTACGAGCAGTACTTC. V is TRBV20-1 and J is TRBJ2-7; possibly TRBD1 for D (6 bases). The V gene lost 3 bases and the J gene lost 2 bases, with 26 bases spanning the gap. Looked up from germline, CDR1 is DFQATT and CDR2 is SNEGSKA (reference sequence). The CDR3 sequence is 18 residues long.

J is TRBJ1-5 and V is TRBV19; the D is unclear. The J call may be faulty, since TRBJ2-3 better matches the DNA end. This CDR3 is built from 13 residues. The germline V gene has CDR1 LNHDA and CDR2 SQIVND (reference sequence). As DNA, the CDR3 is TGTGCCAGTTCCCTGGTGGCGAATCAGCCCCAGTATTTT. Protein product: CASSLVANQPQYF.

This clone was seen ten or more times. The rearrangement joins TRBV7-2 to TRBJ1-4; D unresolved. The CDR3 is 12 residues long. Germline V gives CDR1 SGHTA, CDR2 FQGNSA. V lost 2 bases and J 5 bases, leaving 3 bases between the germline ends. CDR3 DNA sequence: TGTGCCAGCAGCTTATCCAATGAAAAACTGTTTTTT. This gives the protein CASSLSNEKLFF.

In its sample, this clone was seen many times. The genes are TRBV28 and TRBJ2-1; unclear D gene. This CDR3 contains 19 residues. CDR1 is MDHEN, CDR2 SYDVKM, per germline. The V end was cut by 7 bases, the J end by 0 bases, with 25 bases between. The CDR3 region is CASTPIASRRKSSYNEQFF. CDR3 bases: TGTGCCAGCACCCCAATCGCTAGTAGGCGAAAGAGCTCCTACAATGAGCAGTTCTTC.

This rearrangement joins TRBV7-2 to TRBJ2-2, with D maybe TRBD1 (6 bases). Deletions cut 8 bases from V and 3 bases from J, with 13 bases between. Germline lookup yields CDR1 SGHTA and CDR2 FQGNSA. The CDR3 has 14 residues. The CDR3 is CASRSGVDTGELFF. As DNA, the CDR3 is TGTGCCAGCCGGTCAGGGGTTGACACCGGGGAGCTGTTTTTT.

This clone was counted a few times. This clone may be a read error of a much larger clone one base away. The chain has TRBV29-1 and TRBJ2-1; tentatively, D is TRBD2 (5 bases). Deletions cut 4 bases from V and 7 bases from J, with 14 bases between. The CDR3 runs 13 residues. Looked up from germline, CDR1 is SQVTM and CDR2 is ANQGSEA. In DNA form, the CDR3 reads TGCAGCGTTGTGGGTGGGAGTAGTAATGAGCAGTTCTTC. Its translation is CSVVGGSSNEQFF.

This clone has at least ten counts. CDR3 loop: CASSQSTTTSRTEAFF. As DNA, the CDR3 is TGCGCCAGCAGCCAATCGACTACAACGAGCCGGACTGAAGCTTTCTTT. The rearrangement uses TRBV4-1 and TRBJ1-1; D remains unclear. Germline-derived CDR1 and CDR2 are MGHRA and YSYEKL. V gave up 2 bases and J gave up 5 bases, with 18 bases separating them. The CDR3 runs 16 residues.